A single sample is the source of the 5 T cell receptor beta chains below, sequenced in a study of blood T cell repertoires in COVID-19. Libraries were prepared by immunoSEQ multiplex PCR; TCRdb keeps only in-frame clonotypes and omits some of them. The sample lists more than 150,000 clones; 80% to 90% were seen once. Sequences were obtained from peripheral blood. The receptor source for this set is a man aged 60 to 75 with acute or convalescent COVID-19.

The rearrangement joins TRBV24-1 to TRBJ1-5, with D unresolved. Deletions cut 2 bases from V and 6 bases from J, with 7 bases between. The CDR3 has 13 amino acids. Germline V gives CDR1 KGHDR, CDR2 SFDVKD. CDR3 in DNA: TGTGCCACCAGTGATTATGGAGGTCAGCCCCAGCATTTT. This encodes CATSDYGGQPQHF.

This clone was seen only a few times. CDR3 region: CASRALGPGELFF. The CDR3 nucleotides are TGTGCCAGCAGGGCCCTTGGGCCCGGGGAGCTGTTTTTT. This chain links TRBV6-5 with TRBJ2-2; D unclear. V shed 6 bases and J shed 6 bases, with 11 bases lying between them. CDR1 is MNHEY, CDR2 SVGAGI, per germline. There are 13 residues in the CDR3.

The chain combines TRBV28 with TRBJ1-5; D remains ambiguous. Trimming took 6 bases from V and 9 from J, leaving 12 bases between them. In germline, CDR1 is MDHEN, CDR2 SYDVKM. The CDR3 is 12 residues long. The CDR3 protein is CASSPLNGPQHF. For the CDR3, the DNA is TGTGCCAGCAGCCCCCTAAACGGGCCCCAGCATTTT.

This clone was seen a handful of times. This chain uses TRBV7-9 with TRBJ1-4; TRBD1 might be the D (5 bases). Germline CDR1 and CDR2: SEHNR and FQNEAQ (reference sequence). Trimming left V 3 bases short and J 8 bases short, with 13 bases between. The CDR3 runs 14 residues. CDR3 loop: CASSLGRAGEKLFF. CDR3 nucleotides: TGTGCCAGCAGCTTGGGCAGGGCCGGCGAAAAACTGTTTTTT.

This clone was counted once. The chain links TRBV6-2 or TRBV6-3 to TRBJ2-7; the D gene is possibly TRBD1 (6 bases). The CDR3 length is 12 residues. The germline gives CDR1 MNHEY, CDR2 SVGEGT. V was trimmed by 6 bases and J by 3 bases, leaving 9 bases between them. CDR3 DNA: TGTGCCAGCAGCCAGGGGCTCTACGAGCAGTACTTC. Amino acid sequence: CASSQGLYEQYF.